These 30 T cell receptor beta chains were all obtained from the same sample, sequenced in a study of STAT5B mutations in CD4+ large granular lymphocyte leukemia. Libraries were prepared by immunoSEQ multiplex PCR; TCRdb keeps only in-frame clonotypes and omits some of them. The table includes fewer than 50,000 clones, just over 85% detected once. The sequencing input was CD4+ T cells from blood buffy coats. These receptors were taken from a human donor in good health.

The rearrangement joins TRBV27 to TRBJ1-3, with 8 nucleotides matching TRBD1. The V segment lost 5 bases and the J segment 2 bases; nucleotides outside the gene matches: 8. CDR3 length: 16 amino acids. Germline V gene lookup returns CDR1 MNHEY and CDR2 SMNVEV (reference sequence). The DNA of the CDR3 is TGTGCCAGCAGTCCCCCGGACAGGGACGCTGGAAACACCATATATTTT. Amino acids: CASSPPDRDAGNTIYF.

This clone was recorded once. This chain joins TRBV7-2 and TRBJ2-5, with no clear D. The CDR3 totals 13 residues. CDR1 SGHTA and CDR2 FQGNSA come from the germline V gene. Between the trimmed V and J ends, which lost 2 bases and 0 bases, there was a span of 4 bases. CDR3 in amino acids: CASSLQYQETQYF. CDR3 bases: TGTGCCAGCAGCTTACAGTACCAAGAGACCCAGTACTTC.

The chain has TRBV29-1 and TRBJ1-4; D remains ambiguous. Trimming stripped 5 bases from V and 10 bases from J, with 14 bases between. This CDR3 contains 12 residues. Per germline, CDR1 SQVTM and CDR2 ANQGSEA. CDR3 coding DNA: TGCAGCGTTTGGACGGGCTTGGGAAAACTGTTTTTT. Translating gives CSVWTGLGKLFF.

CDR3 sequence (DNA): TGTGCCAGCAGCCCCGATGATAGACGGCGGGATGGCTACACCTTC. It is translated as CASSPDDRRRDGYTF. The V call is TRBV14, the J call TRBJ1-2; D unresolved. CDR3 size: 15 residues. V was shortened by 4 bases and J by 6 bases, with 18 bases between the two germline ends. The V gene's germline CDR1 is SGHDN and CDR2 FVKESK.

This chain links TRBV7-6 with TRBJ2-6, with 8 bases aligning to TRBD2. V shed 10 bases and J 3 bases; nucleotides not matched to a gene: 14. Per germline, CDR1 SGHVS and CDR2 FNYEAQ. This CDR3 has 17 amino acids. The DNA of the CDR3 is TGTGCCACTACCCCACCCGGGAGGGCCATTGGGGCCAACGTCCTGACTTTC. Protein product: CATTPPGRAIGANVLTF. The full variable domain, rest sourced from reference TRBV7-6 and TRBJ2-6, is GAGVSQSPRYKVTKRGQDVALRCDPISGHVSLYWYRQALGQGPEFLTYFNYEAQQDKSGLPNDRFSAERPEGSISTLTIQRTEQRDSAMYRCATTPPGRAIGANVLTFGAGSRLTVL.

This chain links TRBV10-2 with TRBJ1-2; TRBD1 is a possible D gene (6 bases). The CDR3 runs to 15 residues. The germline V gene has CDR1 WSHSY and CDR2 SAAADI. Trimming stripped 0 bases from V and 2 bases from J, with 10 bases between. The CDR3 DNA follows: TGCGCCAGCAGTGAGTCGGGGGGGCTCAACTATGGCTACACCTTC. This codes for CASSESGGLNYGYTF.

V gene TRBV30 combines with J gene TRBJ2-1; 9 bases match TRBD1. The V segment lost 0 bases and the J segment 8 bases; nucleotides outside the gene matches: 2. Germline assignment: CDR1 GTSNPN and CDR2 SVGIG (reference sequence). The CDR3 sequence is 13 residues long. For the CDR3, the DNA is TGTGCCTGGAGTGTACAGGGGGCTGATGAGCAGTTCTTC. Its translation is CAWSVQGADEQFF.

This clone was counted a single time. Other DNA variants within this sample encode the same CDR3. The genes are TRBV6-5 and TRBJ2-2; D is ambiguous. The CDR3 totals 12 residues. Per the germline V gene, CDR1 is MNHEY and CDR2 is SVGAGI. The V gene lost 4 bases and the J gene lost 5 bases, with 5 bases spanning the gap. The CDR3 reads CASSSRTGELFF. The CDR3 coding sequence is TGTGCCAGCAGTTCTCGAACCGGGGAGCTGTTTTTT.

V is TRBV2 and J is TRBJ2-7; 9 nucleotides align to TRBD2. The CDR3 runs to 14 residues. V lost 6 bases and J lost 4; bases outside the gene matches: 7. Germline values: CDR1 SNHLY, CDR2 FYNNEI. Here the CDR3 reads CASRVREGPYEQYF. Here the CDR3 DNA reads TGTGCCAGCAGAGTGCGGGAGGGCCCTTACGAGCAGTACTTC.

The chain employs TRBV6-5 and TRBJ2-2; D remains ambiguous. Germline V lookup: CDR1 MNHEY, CDR2 SVGAGI. Trimming cost V 0 bases and J 5 bases, with 4 bases left between them. The CDR3 consists of 13 residues. The CDR3 coding sequence is TGTGCCAGCAGTTACTCGCCAACCGGGGAGCTGTTTTTT. This gives the protein CASSYSPTGELFF.

The V call is TRBV2, the J call TRBJ2-3; no definite D call. V was shortened by 3 bases and J by 1 base, with 17 bases between the two germline ends. The V gene's germline CDR1 is SNHLY and CDR2 FYNNEI. The CDR3 length is 17 residues. In DNA form, the CDR3 reads TGTGCCAGCAGTGAGAACTCACCGATACCTGGCACAGATACGCAGTATTTT. It translates to CASSENSPIPGTDTQYF.

The chain carries TRBV6-5 and TRBJ1-1; 9 nucleotides align to TRBD1. Germline CDR1 is MNHEY and CDR2 is SVGAGI. Losses at the gene ends were 5 bases for V and 1 base for J; bases not matched to a gene: 2. The CDR3 is 14 amino acids. This CDR3 reads CASSATGGNTEAFF. CDR3 coding DNA: TGTGCCAGCAGTGCGACAGGGGGGAACACTGAAGCTTTCTTT.

The chain links TRBV27 to TRBJ2-5; TRBD1 matches 8 bases. From germline, CDR1 is MNHEY and CDR2 SMNVEV (reference sequence). J was trimmed by 11 bases and V by 7 bases; bases with no gene match: 15. The CDR3 is 14 amino acids. CDR3 DNA: TGTGCCAGCAAACCGGGACAGGCCCAGGGAGAGCAGTACTTC. Translated: CASKPGQAQGEQYF.

The chain couples TRBV4-2 to TRBJ2-3, with 14 bases matching TRBD2. The CDR3 covers 15 residues. The V gene's germline CDR1 is LGHNA and CDR2 YNFKEQ. The V segment lost 3 bases and the J segment 9 bases; nucleotides outside the gene matches: 5. Here the CDR3 DNA reads TGTGCCAGCAGCCAGACTAGCGGGAGGGCCGGCACGCAGTATTTT. Translated: CASSQTSGRAGTQYF.

V gene TRBV4-3 combines with J gene TRBJ2-1; the D is unclear. From germline, CDR1 is LGHNA and CDR2 YSLEER. V was shortened by 0 bases and J by 0 bases, with 6 bases between the two germline ends. The CDR3 runs 15 residues. The CDR3 sequence is CASSQEGSSYNEQFF. The CDR3 DNA reads TGCGCCAGCAGCCAAGAGGGAAGCTCCTACAATGAGCAGTTCTTC.

CDR3 in amino acids: CASNLQGAGQPQHF. Here the CDR3 DNA reads TGTGCCAGCAATTTACAGGGGGCGGGTCAGCCCCAGCATTTT. This chain uses TRBV6-6 with TRBJ1-5; 9 bases are a match to TRBD1. This CDR3 is 14 amino acids long. V dropped 7 bases and J dropped 6; count of bases not matched to a gene: 7. Germline assignment: CDR1 MNHNY and CDR2 SVGAGI (reference sequence).

CDR3: CSVVGGPNTGELFF. The CDR3 bases are TGCAGCGTTGTCGGGGGGCCGAACACCGGGGAGCTGTTTTTT. V gene TRBV29-1 combines with J gene TRBJ2-2; tentative D call: TRBD2 (7 bases). CDR3 size: 14 residues. CDR1 and CDR2 from the germline V gene are SQVTM and ANQGSEA. Trimming shortened V by 4 bases and J by 0 bases, and 9 bases separated the two germline ends.

The V call is TRBV2, the J call TRBJ2-5, with D possibly TRBD1 on 5 matching bases. The germline CDR1 and CDR2 sequences are SNHLY and FYNNEI. Between the trimmed V and J ends, which lost 3 bases and 4 bases, there was a span of 18 bases. The CDR3 contains 16 residues. CDR3 in amino acids: CASSERVVGLGETQYF. CDR3 DNA sequence: TGTGCCAGCAGTGAGCGAGTAGTGGGGCTGGGAGAGACCCAGTACTTC.

The chain uses TRBV10-3 and TRBJ2-3; no clear D. V gave up 3 bases and J gave up 2 bases, with 6 bases separating them. The CDR3 runs to 13 residues. The germline CDR1 and CDR2 sequences are ENHRY and SYGVKD. This CDR3 reads CAISDLDTDTQYF. The CDR3 DNA follows: TGTGCCATCAGTGACCTAGACACAGATACGCAGTATTTT.

This chain uses TRBV5-8 with TRBJ2-5, with 14 positions matching TRBD2. Germline V CDR1 and CDR2: SGHTS, YDEGEE. The CDR3 totals 16 residues. Unmatched junction bases numbered 8, after V lost 3 bases and J lost 7 bases. The CDR3 region has the DNA TGTGCCAGCAGCTGGGGGGGGACTAGCGGGAGCGGGACCCAGTACTTC. Protein: CASSWGGTSGSGTQYF.

The chain carries TRBV7-2 and TRBJ2-2; 7 bases line up with TRBD2. This CDR3 has 13 amino acids. V lost 5 bases and J lost 6; bases outside the gene matches: 3. Per the germline V gene, CDR1 is SGHTA and CDR2 is FQGNSA. The CDR3 DNA reads TGTGCCAGCAGCACGGGACTACCCGGGGAGCTGTTTTTT. Amino acid sequence: CASSTGLPGELFF.

V and J are TRBV19 and TRBJ2-3, with 11 bases that match TRBD2. The CDR3 spans 21 residues. The V and J ends lost 4 bases and 0 bases, in that order; junction bases with no gene match: 18. Germline CDR1 and CDR2: LNHDA and SQIVND (reference sequence). CDR3 sequence reads: CASSTHRILAGEKKSTDTQYF. The DNA for the CDR3 is TGTGCCAGTAGTACTCACCGTATACTAGCGGGAGAAAAGAAGAGCACAGATACGCAGTATTTT.

This sequence joins TRBV19 and TRBJ1-5; 7 bases line up with TRBD1. Germline V gene lookup returns CDR1 LNHDA and CDR2 SQIVND (reference sequence). The CDR3 contains 15 residues. The V gene end was trimmed by 4 bases and the J gene end by 3 bases; junction bases not matched to a gene: 6. The CDR3 protein is CASSTKDRYNQPQHF. The CDR3 coding sequence is TGTGCCAGTAGTACCAAGGACAGGTACAATCAGCCCCAGCATTTT. Full variable domain (rest looked up from reference TRBV19 and TRBJ1-5): DGGITQSPKYLFRKEGQNVTLSCEQNLNHDAMYWYRQDPGQGLRLIYYSQIVNDFQKGDIAEGYSVSREKKESFPLTVTSAQKNPTAFYLCASSTKDRYNQPQHFGDGTRLSIL.

J is TRBJ1-1 and V is TRBV19; unclear D gene. Germline-derived CDR1 and CDR2 are LNHDA and SQIVND (reference sequence). The CDR3 consists of 17 residues. Trimming left V 6 bases short and J 4 bases short, with 24 bases between. CDR3 in DNA: TGTGCCAGTAGCCCTCGCGGACGGGCCGGTAAAGGCACTGAAGCTTTCTTT. It translates to CASSPRGRAGKGTEAFF. Based on the CDR3 plus reference TRBV19 and TRBJ1-1, the full variable domain is DGGITQSPKYLFRKEGQNVTLSCEQNLNHDAMYWYRQDPGQGLRLIYYSQIVNDFQKGDIAEGYSVSREKKESFPLTVTSAQKNPTAFYLCASSPRGRAGKGTEAFFGQGTRLTVV.

V is TRBV11-2 and J is TRBJ2-7; D is unclear. Trimming stripped 5 bases from V and 0 bases from J, with 8 bases between. This CDR3 is built from 13 residues. The germline CDR1 and CDR2 sequences are SGHAT and FQNNGV. CDR3 DNA sequence: TGTGCCAGCAGCCCACGTAGCTCCTACGAGCAGTACTTC. The encoded protein is CASSPRSSYEQYF.

This clone is medium-sized by share. The V call is TRBV4-1, the J call TRBJ1-1; D perhaps matches TRBD1 (6 bases). The CDR3 totals 14 residues. The V gene's germline CDR1 is MGHRA and CDR2 YSYEKL. Trimming shortened V by 5 bases and J by 5 bases, and 15 bases separated the two germline ends. The CDR3 region has the DNA TGCGCCAGCAGCGGGGTTCTGAGGGGGACTGAAGCTTTCTTT. This codes for CASSGVLRGTEAFF.

This chain joins TRBV6-5 and TRBJ2-7; 7 bases are shared with TRBD1. Per the germline V gene, CDR1 is MNHEY and CDR2 is SVGAGI. The CDR3 sequence is 15 residues long. V dropped 0 bases and J dropped 0; count of bases not matched to a gene: 2. DNA of the CDR3: TGTGCCAGCAGTTACTCAGGGACAGTCTCCTACGAGCAGTACTTC. Its protein is CASSYSGTVSYEQYF.

V and J are TRBV15 and TRBJ2-3; 11 bases map to TRBD2. CDR3 length equals 17 residues. Germline V gives CDR1 LNHNV, CDR2 YYDKDF (reference sequence). V trimming: 0 bases; J trimming: 7 bases; junction bases outside the gene matches: 9. CDR3 sequence (DNA): TGTGCCACCAGCAGAGATTTCACTAGCGGGAGTGGAAATACGCAGTATTTT. Translating gives CATSRDFTSGSGNTQYF.

This rearrangement joins TRBV11-3 to TRBJ2-5; 9 positions match TRBD1. This CDR3 comprises 15 residues. Per the germline V gene, CDR1 is SGHNT and CDR2 is YENEEA. J lost 5 bases, V lost 5 bases, and 9 bases had no gene match. CDR3 bases: TGTGCCAGCAGCCTGCAGGGACAGGGATGGGAGACCCAGTACTTC. It encodes CASSLQGQGWETQYF.

A single count supports this clone. The chain recombines TRBV2 with TRBJ2-5, with D maybe TRBD2 (7 bases). Germline lookup yields CDR1 SNHLY and CDR2 FYNNEI. This CDR3 region has 14 residues. V shed 2 bases and J shed 4 bases, with 11 bases lying between them. DNA for the CDR3: TGTGCCAGCAGTGAAAGGAGGGGGGGAGAGACCCAGTACTTC. It is translated as CASSERRGGETQYF.